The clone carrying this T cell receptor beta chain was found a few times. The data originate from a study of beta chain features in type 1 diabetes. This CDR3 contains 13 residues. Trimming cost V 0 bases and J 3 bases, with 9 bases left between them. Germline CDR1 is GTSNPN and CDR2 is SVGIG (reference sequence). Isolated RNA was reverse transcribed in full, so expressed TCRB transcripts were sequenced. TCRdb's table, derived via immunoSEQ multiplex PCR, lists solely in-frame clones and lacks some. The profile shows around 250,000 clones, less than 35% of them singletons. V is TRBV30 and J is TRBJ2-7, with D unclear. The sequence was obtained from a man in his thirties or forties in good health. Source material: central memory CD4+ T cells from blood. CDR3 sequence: CAWSVPNGYEQYF. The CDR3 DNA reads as TGTGCCTGGAGTGTTCCGAACGGCTACGAGCAGTACTTC.